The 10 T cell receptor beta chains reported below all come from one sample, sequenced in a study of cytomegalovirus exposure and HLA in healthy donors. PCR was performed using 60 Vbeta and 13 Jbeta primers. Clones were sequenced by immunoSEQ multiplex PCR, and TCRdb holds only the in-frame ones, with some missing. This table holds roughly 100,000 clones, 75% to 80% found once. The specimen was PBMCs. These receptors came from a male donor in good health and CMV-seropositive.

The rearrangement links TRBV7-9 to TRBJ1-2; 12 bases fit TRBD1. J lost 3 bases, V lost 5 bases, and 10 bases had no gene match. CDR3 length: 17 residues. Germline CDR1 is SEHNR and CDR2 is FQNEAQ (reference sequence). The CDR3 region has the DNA TGTGCCAGCAGCGCCAAAGGGACAGGGGGCGCCGACTATGGCTACACCTTC. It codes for CASSAKGTGGADYGYTF.

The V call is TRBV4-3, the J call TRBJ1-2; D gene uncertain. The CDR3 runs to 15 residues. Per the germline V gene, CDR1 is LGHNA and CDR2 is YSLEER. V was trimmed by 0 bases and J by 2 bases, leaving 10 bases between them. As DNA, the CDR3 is TGCGCCAGCAGCCAAGATGCCACATTGAACTATGGCTACACCTTC. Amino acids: CASSQDATLNYGYTF.

The CDR3 DNA reads TGTGCCATCAGTGAAGCCCGGGAGGCCGATACGCAGTATTTT. This encodes CAISEAREADTQYF. The V call is TRBV10-3, the J call TRBJ2-3; 7 bases map to TRBD2. The CDR3 covers 14 residues. With 3 bases clipped from V and 6 bases from J, the junction kept 6 bases outside the gene matches. Germline assignment: CDR1 ENHRY and CDR2 SYGVKD.

The CDR3 bases are TGTGCCAGCAGCTGGGGGTATGGACAGGGGTTTAGAGCTAACTATGGCTACACCTTC. Its protein is CASSWGYGQGFRANYGYTF. J is TRBJ1-2 and V is TRBV5-4, with 9 nucleotides matching TRBD1. J was trimmed by 0 bases and V by 3 bases; bases with no gene match: 15. Germline V gene data show CDR1 as SGHNT and CDR2 as YYREEE (reference sequence). The length of the CDR3 is 19 residues. Complete variable domain (other parts from reference TRBV5-4 and TRBJ1-2): ETGVTQSPTHLIKTRGQQVTLRCSSQSGHNTVSWYQQALGQGPQFIFQYYREEENGRGNFPPRFSGLQFPNYSSELNVNALELDDSALYLCASSWGYGQGFRANYGYTFGSGTRLTVV.

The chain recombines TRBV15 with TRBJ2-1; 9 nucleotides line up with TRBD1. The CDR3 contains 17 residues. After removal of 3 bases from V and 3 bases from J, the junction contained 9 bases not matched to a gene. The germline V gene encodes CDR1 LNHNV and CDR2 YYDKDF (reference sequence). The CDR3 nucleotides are TGTGCCACCAGCAGTCGGACCGGGACAGGGTTCTACAATGAGCAGTTCTTC. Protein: CATSSRTGTGFYNEQFF.

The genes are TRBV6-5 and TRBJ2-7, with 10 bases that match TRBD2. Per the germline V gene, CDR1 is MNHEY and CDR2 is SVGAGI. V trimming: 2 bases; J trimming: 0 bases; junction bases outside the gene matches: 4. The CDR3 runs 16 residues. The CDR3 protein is CASSYAASGSSYEQYF. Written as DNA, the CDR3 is TGTGCCAGCAGTTACGCCGCTAGCGGGAGCTCCTACGAGCAGTACTTC.

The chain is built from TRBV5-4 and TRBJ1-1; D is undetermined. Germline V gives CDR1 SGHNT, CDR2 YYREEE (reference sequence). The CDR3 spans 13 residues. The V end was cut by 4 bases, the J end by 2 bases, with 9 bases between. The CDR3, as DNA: TGTGCCAGCAGCACAGACATCAACACTGAAGCTTTCTTT. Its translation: CASSTDINTEAFF. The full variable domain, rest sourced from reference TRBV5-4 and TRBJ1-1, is ETGVTQSPTHLIKTRGQQVTLRCSSQSGHNTVSWYQQALGQGPQFIFQYYREEENGRGNFPPRFSGLQFPNYSSELNVNALELDDSALYLCASSTDINTEAFFGQGTRLTVV.

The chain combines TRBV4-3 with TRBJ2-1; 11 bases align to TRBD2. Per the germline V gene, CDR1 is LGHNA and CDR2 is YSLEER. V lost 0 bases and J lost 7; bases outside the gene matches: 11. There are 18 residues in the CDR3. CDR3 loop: CASSQDRILAGDRNEQFF. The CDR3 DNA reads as TGCGCCAGCAGCCAAGATAGAATACTAGCGGGAGATAGGAATGAGCAGTTCTTC.

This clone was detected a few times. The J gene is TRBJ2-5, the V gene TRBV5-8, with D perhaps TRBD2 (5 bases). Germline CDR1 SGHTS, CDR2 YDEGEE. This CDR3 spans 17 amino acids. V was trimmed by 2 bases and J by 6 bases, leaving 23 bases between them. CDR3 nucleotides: TGTGCCAGCAGCTTTAGGTTAGCGACCCCTCTGCGACAGACCCAGTACTTC. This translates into CASSFRLATPLRQTQYF.

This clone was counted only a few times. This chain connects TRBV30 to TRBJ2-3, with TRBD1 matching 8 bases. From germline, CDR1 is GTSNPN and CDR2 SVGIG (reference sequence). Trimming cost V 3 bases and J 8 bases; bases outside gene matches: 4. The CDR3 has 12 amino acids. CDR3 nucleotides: TGTGCCTGGAGAAGGACAGGGTCTACGCAGTATTTT. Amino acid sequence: CAWRRTGSTQYF.